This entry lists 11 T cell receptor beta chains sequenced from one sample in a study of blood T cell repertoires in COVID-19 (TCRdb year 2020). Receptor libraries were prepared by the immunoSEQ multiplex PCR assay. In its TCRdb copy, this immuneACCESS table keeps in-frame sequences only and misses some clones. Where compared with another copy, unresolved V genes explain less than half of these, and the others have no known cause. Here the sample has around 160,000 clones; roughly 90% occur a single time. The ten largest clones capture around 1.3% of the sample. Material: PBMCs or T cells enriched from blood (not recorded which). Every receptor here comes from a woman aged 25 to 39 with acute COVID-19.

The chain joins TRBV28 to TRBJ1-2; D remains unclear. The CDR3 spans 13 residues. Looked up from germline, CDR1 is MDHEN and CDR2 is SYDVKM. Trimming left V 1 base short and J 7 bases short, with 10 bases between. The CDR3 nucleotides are TGTGCCAGCAGTTTATCGGGTATTGCTGGCTACACCTTC. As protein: CASSLSGIAGYTF.

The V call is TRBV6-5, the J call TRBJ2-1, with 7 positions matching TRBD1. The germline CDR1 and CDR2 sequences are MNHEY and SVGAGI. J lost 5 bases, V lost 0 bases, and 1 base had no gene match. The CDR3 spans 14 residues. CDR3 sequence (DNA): TGTGCCAGCAGTTACTCCCAGGGGGACAATGAGCAGTTCTTC. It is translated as CASSYSQGDNEQFF.

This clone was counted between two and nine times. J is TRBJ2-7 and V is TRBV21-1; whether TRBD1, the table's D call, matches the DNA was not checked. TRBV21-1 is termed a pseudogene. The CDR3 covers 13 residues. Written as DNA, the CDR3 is TGTGCCAGCTCATTGGGACAGGGATGCGAGCAGTACTTC. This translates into CASSLGQGCEQYF.

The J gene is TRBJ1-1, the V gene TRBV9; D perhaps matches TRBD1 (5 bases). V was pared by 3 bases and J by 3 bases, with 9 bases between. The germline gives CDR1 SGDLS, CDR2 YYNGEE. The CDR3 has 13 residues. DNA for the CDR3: TGTGCCAGCAGCGCCCAAGGGGACACTGAAGCTTTCTTT. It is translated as CASSAQGDTEAFF.

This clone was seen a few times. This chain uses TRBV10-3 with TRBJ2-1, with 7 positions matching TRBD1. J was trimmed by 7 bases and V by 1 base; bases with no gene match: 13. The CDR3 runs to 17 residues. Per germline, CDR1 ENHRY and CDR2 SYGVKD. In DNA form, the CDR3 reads TGTGCCATCAGTGAGTTTGGACAGGTTGTCCCTCGGAATGAGCAGTTCTTC. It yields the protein CAISEFGQVVPRNEQFF.

The CDR3 DNA reads as TGTGCCAGCAGTTCGGACAGGGCGCCAGGGGCCAACGTCCTGACTTTC. Encoded protein: CASSSDRAPGANVLTF. The chain recombines TRBV28 with TRBJ2-6, with 8 bases lining up with TRBD1. Trimming at V came to 4 bases and at J to 4 bases, leaving 6 bases not matched to a gene. The CDR3 consists of 16 residues. The germline V gene has CDR1 MDHEN and CDR2 SYDVKM. Variable domain in full (rest from reference TRBV28 and TRBJ2-6): DVKVTQSSRYLVKRTGEKVFLECVQDMDHENMFWYRQDPGLGLRLIYFSYDVKMKEKGDIPEGYSVSREKKERFSLILESASTNQTSMYLCASSSDRAPGANVLTFGAGSRLTVL.

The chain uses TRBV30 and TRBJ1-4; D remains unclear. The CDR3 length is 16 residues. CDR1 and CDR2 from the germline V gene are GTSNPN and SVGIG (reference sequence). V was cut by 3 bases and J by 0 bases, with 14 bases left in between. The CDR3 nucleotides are TGTGCCTGGAGCGACTTAAGAGCCGCAACTAATGAAAAACTGTTTTTT. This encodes CAWSDLRAATNEKLFF.

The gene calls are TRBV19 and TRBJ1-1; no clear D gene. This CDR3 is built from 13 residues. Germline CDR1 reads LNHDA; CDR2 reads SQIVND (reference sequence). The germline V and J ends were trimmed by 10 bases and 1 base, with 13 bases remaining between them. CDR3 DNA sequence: TGTGCCACTGGACGACGGGGGAACACTGAAGCTTTCTTT. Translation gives CATGRRGNTEAFF.

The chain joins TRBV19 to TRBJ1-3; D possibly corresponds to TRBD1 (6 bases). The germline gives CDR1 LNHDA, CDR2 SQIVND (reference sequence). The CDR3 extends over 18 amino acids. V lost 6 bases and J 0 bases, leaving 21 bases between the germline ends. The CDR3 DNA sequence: TGTGCCAGTAGCCGTTCGGGGATCACAGGGAGCTCTGGAAACACCATATATTTT. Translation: CASSRSGITGSSGNTIYF. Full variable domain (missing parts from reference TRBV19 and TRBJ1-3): DGGITQSPKYLFRKEGQNVTLSCEQNLNHDAMYWYRQDPGQGLRLIYYSQIVNDFQKGDIAEGYSVSREKKESFPLTVTSAQKNPTAFYLCASSRSGITGSSGNTIYFGEGSWLTVV.

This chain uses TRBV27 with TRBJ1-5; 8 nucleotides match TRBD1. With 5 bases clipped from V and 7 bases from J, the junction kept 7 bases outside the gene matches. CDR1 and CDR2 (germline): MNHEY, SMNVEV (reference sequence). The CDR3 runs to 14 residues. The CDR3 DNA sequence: TGTGCCAGCAGTCGGGACAGGTGGGAACAGCCCCAGCATTTT. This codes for CASSRDRWEQPQHF.

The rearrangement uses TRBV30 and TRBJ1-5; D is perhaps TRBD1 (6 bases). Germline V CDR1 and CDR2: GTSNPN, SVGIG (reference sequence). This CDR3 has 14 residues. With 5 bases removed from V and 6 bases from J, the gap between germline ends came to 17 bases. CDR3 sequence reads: CAWARGAPGQPQHF. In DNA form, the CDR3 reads TGTGCCTGGGCCCGGGGGGCGCCGGGTCAGCCCCAGCATTTT.